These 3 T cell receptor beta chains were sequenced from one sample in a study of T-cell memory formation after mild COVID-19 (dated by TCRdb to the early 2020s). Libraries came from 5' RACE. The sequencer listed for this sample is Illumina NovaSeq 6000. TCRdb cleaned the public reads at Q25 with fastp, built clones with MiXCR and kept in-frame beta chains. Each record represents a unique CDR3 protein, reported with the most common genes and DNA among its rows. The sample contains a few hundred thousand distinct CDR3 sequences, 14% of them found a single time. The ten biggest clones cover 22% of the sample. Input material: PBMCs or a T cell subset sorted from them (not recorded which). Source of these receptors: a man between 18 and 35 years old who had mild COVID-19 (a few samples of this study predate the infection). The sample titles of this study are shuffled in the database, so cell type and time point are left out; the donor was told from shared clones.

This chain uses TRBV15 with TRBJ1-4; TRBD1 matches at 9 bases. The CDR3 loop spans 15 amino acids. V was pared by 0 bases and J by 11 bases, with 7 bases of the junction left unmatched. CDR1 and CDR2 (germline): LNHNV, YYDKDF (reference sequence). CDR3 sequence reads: CATSRDLRTGEKLFF. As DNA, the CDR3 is TGTGCCACCAGCAGAGATCTCCGGACAGGGGAGAAACTGTTTTTT.

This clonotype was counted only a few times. In DNA form, the CDR3 reads TGTGCCAGCAGTTACCTGGGGGCTCAAGGCGAGCAGTACGTC. It yields the protein CASSYLGAQGEQYV. The chain joins TRBV6-2 or TRBV6-3 to TRBJ2-7; maybe TRBD1 (6 bases). Germline V gene sequence: CDR1 MNHEY, CDR2 SVGEGT. V gave up 2 bases and J gave up 6 bases, with 14 bases separating them. This CDR3 region has 14 residues.

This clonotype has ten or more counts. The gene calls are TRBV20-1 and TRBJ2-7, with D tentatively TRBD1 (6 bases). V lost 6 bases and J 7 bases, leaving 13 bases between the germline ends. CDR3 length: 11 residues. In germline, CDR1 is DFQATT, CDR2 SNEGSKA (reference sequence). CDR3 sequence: CSAARTGEQYF. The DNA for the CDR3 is TGCAGTGCAGCCCGCACAGGGGAGCAGTACTTC.